The T cell receptor (beta chain) described here comes from a study of response to subunit inactivated influenza vaccine. From the RT-PCR reads, TCRdb called clonotypes with MiXCR, one entry per CDR3 protein. The data contain hundreds of thousands of distinct CDR3 sequences, 14% of them singletons. The CDR3 runs 18 residues. Germline trimming cut 8 bases from V and 3 bases from J; bases unmatched to any gene: 17. Germline V gene sequence: CDR1 MNHEY, CDR2 SMNVEV (reference sequence). Sequenced here: PBMCs from blood, sampled 14 to 15 days before vaccination. This chain links TRBV27 with TRBJ2-2; 8 nucleotides align to TRBD2. The sequence came from a man in his fifties who received an inactivated influenza vaccine. The CDR3, as DNA: TGTGCCAGCGGATCAACTAGCGGTTATTCGGGGGACACCGGGGAGCTGTTTTTT. It is translated as CASGSTSGYSGDTGELFF.